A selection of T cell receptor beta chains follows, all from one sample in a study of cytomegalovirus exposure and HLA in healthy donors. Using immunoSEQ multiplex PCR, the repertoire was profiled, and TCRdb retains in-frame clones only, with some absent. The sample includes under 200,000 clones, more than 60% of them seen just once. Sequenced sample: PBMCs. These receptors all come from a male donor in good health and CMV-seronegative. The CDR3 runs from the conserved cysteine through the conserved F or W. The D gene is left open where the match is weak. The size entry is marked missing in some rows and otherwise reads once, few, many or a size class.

CDR3 protein: CASSLGGRVWETQYF; CDR3 DNA: TGTGCCAGCAGTTTAGGCGGGAGGGTCTGGGAGACCCAGTACTTC; V gene: TRBV27; clone size: .; J gene: TRBJ2-5; D gene: TRBD2
CDR3 protein: CASSERLAGSYNEQFF; CDR3 DNA: TGTGCCAGCAGTGAACGCCTAGCGGGCTCCTACAATGAGCAGTTCTTC; V gene: TRBV2; clone size: once; J gene: TRBJ2-1; D gene: TRBD2
CDR3 protein: CASSQSPSGGSYEQYF; CDR3 DNA: TGCGCCAGCAGTCAATCGCCTAGCGGGGGCTCCTACGAGCAGTACTTC; V gene: TRBV23-1; clone size: .; J gene: TRBJ2-7; D gene: TRBD2
CDR3 protein: CASSPEAGLSAYNEQFF; CDR3 DNA: TGTGCCAGCAGTCCTGAAGCAGGGTTATCAGCCTACAATGAGCAGTTCTTC; V gene: TRBV6-4; clone size: .; J gene: TRBJ2-1; D gene: .
CDR3 protein: CASSWGVNTEAFF; CDR3 DNA: TGTGCCAGCAGCTGGGGGGTCAACACTGAAGCTTTCTTT; V gene: TRBV5-8; clone size: once; J gene: TRBJ1-1; D gene: .
CDR3 protein: CAWANFGDYEQYF; CDR3 DNA: TGTGCCTGGGCCAATTTCGGGGACTACGAGCAGTACTTC; V gene: TRBV30; clone size: .; J gene: TRBJ2-7; D gene: .
CDR3 protein: CASSSQGWSYEQYF; CDR3 DNA: TGTGCCAGCAGTTCCCAGGGGTGGTCCTACGAGCAGTACTTC; V gene: TRBV27; clone size: .; J gene: TRBJ2-7; D gene: .
CDR3 protein: CASSQPLLLAGCYNEQFF; CDR3 DNA: TGCGCCAGCAGTCAACCCCTGTTACTAGCGGGGTGCTACAATGAGCAGTTCTTC; V gene: TRBV23-1; clone size: .; J gene: TRBJ2-1; D gene: TRBD2
CDR3 protein: CASRGQGGRYGYTF; CDR3 DNA: TGTGCCAGCAGGGGCCAGGGGGGACGCTATGGCTACACCTTC; V gene: TRBV6-5; clone size: once; J gene: TRBJ1-2; D gene: TRBD1
CDR3 protein: CASSIVLAGGPGANVLTF; CDR3 DNA: TGTGCCAGTAGTATAGTGCTAGCGGGAGGGCCGGGGGCCAACGTCCTGACTTTC; V gene: TRBV19; clone size: once; J gene: TRBJ2-6; D gene: TRBD2
CDR3 protein: CASGRTGSWDEQYF; CDR3 DNA: TGCGCCAGCGGTAGGACAGGGTCCTGGGACGAGCAGTACTTC; V gene: TRBV5-1; clone size: .; J gene: TRBJ2-7; D gene: TRBD1
CDR3 protein: CASSPGGAGTQYF; CDR3 DNA: TGTGCCAGCAGCCCCGGGGGGGCAGGGACCCAGTACTTC; V gene: TRBV6-6; clone size: .; J gene: TRBJ2-5; D gene: TRBD2
CDR3 protein: CSSSFTGVVYGYTF; CDR3 DNA: TGTTCCAGCAGCTTTACCGGGGTAGTCTATGGCTACACCTTC; V gene: TRBV7-9; clone size: .; J gene: TRBJ1-2; D gene: .
CDR3 protein: CASSGSMRTEAFF; CDR3 DNA: TGTGCCAGCAGTGGATCGATGAGGACTGAAGCTTTCTTT; V gene: TRBV2; clone size: .; J gene: TRBJ1-1; D gene: .
CDR3 protein: CASIFDRAANEKLFF; CDR3 DNA: TGTGCCAGCATTTTCGACAGGGCGGCTAATGAAAAACTGTTTTTT; V gene: TRBV6-6; clone size: few; J gene: TRBJ1-4; D gene: TRBD1
CDR3 protein: CASSQEGTGVTGELFF; CDR3 DNA: TGCGCCAGCAGCCAGGAGGGGACGGGAGTGACCGGGGAGCTGTTTTTT; V gene: TRBV4-3; clone size: few; J gene: TRBJ2-2; D gene: .
CDR3 protein: CASSATGFDQPQHF; CDR3 DNA: TGTGCCAGCAGCGCGACAGGGTTCGATCAGCCCCAGCATTTT; V gene: TRBV7-2; clone size: few; J gene: TRBJ1-5; D gene: TRBD1
CDR3 protein: CASSQHYRGRRTDTQYF; CDR3 DNA: TGCGCCAGCAGTCAGCATTACAGGGGGCGACGGACAGATACGCAGTATTTT; V gene: TRBV23-1; clone size: .; J gene: TRBJ2-3; D gene: TRBD1
CDR3 protein: CASSRGGSGDTEAFF; CDR3 DNA: TGTGCCAGCAGTAGGGGGGGGTCGGGTGACACTGAAGCTTTCTTT; V gene: TRBV28; clone size: .; J gene: TRBJ1-1; D gene: .
CDR3 protein: CASSVRVEGSPLHF; CDR3 DNA: TGTGCCAGCAGCGTCAGGGTGGAAGGCTCACCCCTCCACTTT; V gene: TRBV5-4; clone size: .; J gene: TRBJ1-6; D gene: .
CDR3 protein: CASSHLMGGQETQYF; CDR3 DNA: TGCGCCAGCAGCCATCTTATGGGGGGCCAAGAGACCCAGTACTTC; V gene: TRBV4-1; clone size: .; J gene: TRBJ2-5; D gene: .
CDR3 protein: CASSAGQYGYTF; CDR3 DNA: TGCGCCAGCAGCGCGGGACAGTATGGCTACACCTTC; V gene: TRBV5-1; clone size: .; J gene: TRBJ1-2; D gene: TRBD1
CDR3 protein: CASSSGDTQYF; CDR3 DNA: TGTGCCAGCAGCTCAGGGGATACGCAGTATTTT; V gene: TRBV11-2; clone size: .; J gene: TRBJ2-3; D gene: .
CDR3 protein: CASSFAYQETQYF; CDR3 DNA: TGTGCCAGCAGCTTCGCCTATCAAGAGACCCAGTACTTC; V gene: TRBV11-1; clone size: few; J gene: TRBJ2-5; D gene: .
CDR3 protein: CASSQPRGRVGETQYF; CDR3 DNA: TGCGCCAGCAGCCAACCCAGGGGACGGGTAGGAGAGACCCAGTACTTC; V gene: TRBV4-1; clone size: .; J gene: TRBJ2-5; D gene: .
CDR3 protein: CASSPTGGSRGTQYF; CDR3 DNA: TGTGCCAGCAGTCCGACAGGGGGCTCTAGAGGGACCCAGTACTTC; V gene: TRBV27; clone size: .; J gene: TRBJ2-5; D gene: TRBD1
CDR3 protein: CASSPHSGGPGNTEAFF; CDR3 DNA: TGTGCCAGCAGCCCACATTCCGGGGGGCCGGGGAACACTGAAGCTTTCTTT; V gene: TRBV4-2; clone size: .; J gene: TRBJ1-1; D gene: .
CDR3 protein: CASTGGYSQPQHF; CDR3 DNA: TGTGCCAGCACTGGAGGGTACAGTCAGCCCCAGCATTTT; V gene: TRBV2; clone size: few; J gene: TRBJ1-5; D gene: .
CDR3 protein: CASSYPLNNEQFF; CDR3 DNA: TGTGCCAGCAGTTACCCCCTAAACAATGAGCAGTTCTTC; V gene: TRBV6-5; clone size: .; J gene: TRBJ2-1; D gene: .
CDR3 protein: CSARAQAGDYF; CDR3 DNA: TGCAGTGCTAGAGCCCAAGCGGGAGACTACTTC; V gene: TRBV20-1; clone size: .; J gene: TRBJ2-7; D gene: TRBD2
CDR3 protein: CASSLGFGTGVYEQYF; CDR3 DNA: TGTGCCAGCAGCTTAGGGTTCGGGACAGGGGTATACGAGCAGTACTTC; V gene: TRBV7-6; clone size: once; J gene: TRBJ2-7; D gene: TRBD1
CDR3 protein: CASSLAGAPYEQYF; CDR3 DNA: TGTGCCAGCAGCCTAGCGGGAGCCCCTTACGAGCAGTACTTC; V gene: TRBV14; clone size: .; J gene: TRBJ2-7; D gene: TRBD2
CDR3 protein: CASSDSGTGISYNEQFF; CDR3 DNA: TGTGCCAGCAGTGACTCAGGGACAGGGATCTCCTACAATGAGCAGTTCTTC; V gene: TRBV6-4; clone size: .; J gene: TRBJ2-1; D gene: TRBD1
CDR3 protein: CASNKDRGRYEQYF; CDR3 DNA: TGTGCCAGCAATAAGGACAGGGGGCGTTACGAGCAGTACTTC; V gene: TRBV6-5; clone size: .; J gene: TRBJ2-7; D gene: TRBD1
CDR3 protein: CASRVASDTGELFF; CDR3 DNA: TGTGCCAGCAGAGTAGCGTCGGACACCGGGGAGCTGTTTTTT; V gene: TRBV6-1; clone size: .; J gene: TRBJ2-2; D gene: .
CDR3 protein: CASSDRDTGELFF; CDR3 DNA: TGTGCCAGCAGTGACAGGGACACCGGGGAGCTGTTTTTT; V gene: TRBV6-6; clone size: .; J gene: TRBJ2-2; D gene: TRBD1
CDR3 protein: CAVRGVMNTEAFF; CDR3 DNA: TGTGCCGTCCGGGGGGTCATGAACACTGAAGCTTTCTTT; V gene: TRBV5-4; clone size: once; J gene: TRBJ1-1; D gene: .
CDR3 protein: CASSVTTSGASYNEQFF; CDR3 DNA: TGTGCCAGCAGCGTAACTACTAGCGGGGCTTCCTACAATGAGCAGTTCTTC; V gene: TRBV9; clone size: .; J gene: TRBJ2-1; D gene: TRBD2
CDR3 protein: CASRYTPGTVDTEAFF; CDR3 DNA: TGTGCCAGCAGGTATACTCCCGGGACAGTGGATACTGAAGCTTTCTTT; V gene: TRBV28; clone size: .; J gene: TRBJ1-1; D gene: TRBD1
CDR3 protein: CASSPWGSSAGELFF; CDR3 DNA: TGTGCCAGCAGCCCATGGGGATCTAGCGCCGGGGAGCTGTTTTTT; V gene: TRBV7-6; clone size: .; J gene: TRBJ2-2; D gene: .
CDR3 protein: CAISAGTAPGNEQFF; CDR3 DNA: TGTGCCATCAGTGCGGGGACAGCGCCGGGCAATGAGCAGTTCTTC; V gene: TRBV10-3; clone size: .; J gene: TRBJ2-1; D gene: TRBD1
CDR3 protein: CASRDQDRGHETQYF; CDR3 DNA: TGTGCCAGCAGGGACCAAGACAGGGGGCACGAGACCCAGTACTTC; V gene: TRBV6-6; clone size: .; J gene: TRBJ2-5; D gene: TRBD1
CDR3 protein: CASSIGTGNSPLHF; CDR3 DNA: TGTGCCAGTAGTATAGGGACTGGTAATTCACCCCTCCACTTT; V gene: TRBV19; clone size: .; J gene: TRBJ1-6; D gene: .
CDR3 protein: CASSKGAANTEAFF; CDR3 DNA: TGTGCCAGCAGCAAGGGGGCGGCGAACACTGAAGCTTTCTTT; V gene: TRBV7-3; clone size: few; J gene: TRBJ1-1; D gene: TRBD1
CDR3 protein: CASSEVPGETQYF; CDR3 DNA: TGTGCCAGCAGCGAAGTTCCAGGGGAGACCCAGTACTTC; V gene: TRBV7-2; clone size: .; J gene: TRBJ2-5; D gene: .
CDR3 protein: CASSWERQGGRRTQYF; CDR3 DNA: TGTGCCAGCAGCTGGGAGAGACAGGGGGGTAGGAGGACCCAGTACTTC; V gene: TRBV5-5; clone size: .; J gene: TRBJ2-5; D gene: TRBD1
CDR3 protein: CAIMSNIGREVGGANVLTF; CDR3 DNA: TGTGCCATCATGTCAAATATAGGGCGGGAGGTTGGGGGGGCCAACGTCCTGACTTTC; V gene: TRBV10-3; clone size: .; J gene: TRBJ2-6; D gene: TRBD2
CDR3 protein: CASSQYDRDTEAFF; CDR3 DNA: TGTGCCAGCAGCCAGTATGACAGGGACACTGAAGCTTTCTTT; V gene: TRBV7-9; clone size: .; J gene: TRBJ1-1; D gene: TRBD1
CDR3 protein: CASSAGLPQETQYF; CDR3 DNA: TGTGCCAGCAGCGCGGGACTTCCACAAGAGACCCAGTACTTC; V gene: TRBV7-3; clone size: once; J gene: TRBJ2-5; D gene: .
CDR3 protein: CASARPGLAAYNEQFF; CDR3 DNA: TGTGCCAGCGCCCGACCGGGACTAGCGGCCTACAATGAGCAGTTCTTC; V gene: TRBV27; clone size: .; J gene: TRBJ2-1; D gene: TRBD2
CDR3 protein: CASSRGRGLTDTQYF; CDR3 DNA: TGTGCCAGCAGTAGGGGGCGGGGTTTGACAGATACGCAGTATTTT; V gene: TRBV6-5; clone size: .; J gene: TRBJ2-3; D gene: .
CDR3 protein: CASSPVYSGGAYNEQFF; CDR3 DNA: TGCGCCAGCAGCCCCGTCTATAGCGGGGGGGCCTACAATGAGCAGTTCTTC; V gene: TRBV5-1; clone size: .; J gene: TRBJ2-1; D gene: TRBD2
CDR3 protein: CASTRSSGANVLTF; CDR3 DNA: TGTGCCAGCACCCGTAGCTCTGGGGCCAACGTCCTGACTTTC; V gene: TRBV7-2; clone size: .; J gene: TRBJ2-6; D gene: .
CDR3 protein: CASGEGTANEKLFF; CDR3 DNA: TGTGCCAGCGGTGAGGGGACAGCTAATGAAAAACTGTTTTTT; V gene: TRBV2; clone size: .; J gene: TRBJ1-4; D gene: TRBD1